These T cell receptor beta chains were read from a single sample in a study of blood T cell repertoires in COVID-19. TCRdb's table, derived via immunoSEQ multiplex PCR, lists solely in-frame clones and lacks some. Here the sample spans about 220,000 clones, more than 70% being singletons. Input material: peripheral blood. The receptors were sampled from a human donor in a cohort sampled during active COVID-19. The CDR3 runs from the conserved cysteine through the conserved F or W. A D gene is named only where the DNA matches it firmly. Clone size is not always given. Where it is, it says once, few, many or a class for expanded clones.

CDR3 DNA	CDR3 protein	J gene	D gene	V gene	clone size
TGCGCCAGCAGCCCCCAACCGGGGGGGGCTTCCTACAATGAGCAGTTCTTC	CASSPQPGGASYNEQFF	TRBJ2-1	TRBD2	TRBV5-1	few
TGTGCCAGCAGCATCTCAGGGGTTCGGGAGCAGTACTTC	CASSISGVREQYF	TRBJ2-7	-	TRBV9	-
TGTGCCAGCAGCTTAGGCCCCGACAGGGGAGGGCAGCCCCAGCATTTT	CASSLGPDRGGQPQHF	TRBJ1-5	TRBD1	TRBV7-2	-
TGTGCCAGCTCACCCGGACACCGCTTCTCTGGAAACACCATATATTTT	CASSPGHRFSGNTIYF	TRBJ1-3	-	TRBV18	few
TGCAGTGCTAGTGGGGCTTTGGGCGGGGGAAGCACAGATACGCAGTATTTT	CSASGALGGGSTDTQYF	TRBJ2-3	TRBD2	TRBV20-1	-
TGTGCCAGCAAGGGACAGGGGCACGAGACCCAGTACTTC	CASKGQGHETQYF	TRBJ2-5	TRBD1	TRBV2	-
TGCAGTGCTAGTCCCTTTACTAACACTGAAGCTTTCTTT	CSASPFTNTEAFF	TRBJ1-1	-	TRBV20-1	few
TGTGCCAGCAGCGCTAGCGGGGGCAGGGATGAGCAGTTCTTC	CASSASGGRDEQFF	TRBJ2-1	TRBD2	TRBV7-9	-
TGTGCCAGCTCAACAACTCCGGGATTTGAGCAGTTCTTC	CASSTTPGFEQFF	TRBJ2-1	-	TRBV18	-
TGTGCCAGCAGCAGAGGACTAGCGGCTTACAATGAGCAGTTCTTC	CASSRGLAAYNEQFF	TRBJ2-1	TRBD2	TRBV3-1/TRBV3-2	-
TGTGCCAGCACAAACGGACAGGGGTTCAACGAGCAGTACTTC	CASTNGQGFNEQYF	TRBJ2-7	TRBD1	TRBV28	-
TGTGCCAGCAGCTTCGAGGTTGGAGAGCCCCAGCATTTT	CASSFEVGEPQHF	TRBJ1-5	-	TRBV11-1	-
TGCGCCAGCAGCCGGGGGACGGGGAAGGGAAACACCATATATTTT	CASSRGTGKGNTIYF	TRBJ1-3	-	TRBV5-1	-
TGTGCCAGTAGCGTGACAGGGAAGAACACCGGGGAGCTGTTTTTT	CASSVTGKNTGELFF	TRBJ2-2	TRBD1	TRBV19	-
TGTGCCAGTAGTATTGGGCTAGCACCAGATACGCAGTATTTT	CASSIGLAPDTQYF	TRBJ2-3	-	TRBV19	few
TGTGCCAGCGGATCTAGGAGCTCTGGAAACACCATATATTTT	CASGSRSSGNTIYF	TRBJ1-3	-	TRBV28	once
TGTGCCAGCGGACAATACCGGAACACTGAAGCTTTCTTT	CASGQYRNTEAFF	TRBJ1-1	-	TRBV3-1/TRBV3-2	-
TGTGCCACCAGACCCCGGAAGATAGCGGGAGGGCCGGGGTACGAGCAGTACTTC	CATRPRKIAGGPGYEQYF	TRBJ2-7	TRBD2	TRBV15	-
TGTGCCATCAGTGGGGGACAGGGAAATGGCTACACCTTC	CAISGGQGNGYTF	TRBJ1-2	TRBD1	TRBV10-3	-
TGTGCCAGCAGCTTATTGACGGGTGAGCAGTACTTC	CASSLLTGEQYF	TRBJ2-7	-	TRBV7-9	-
TGTGCCAGCAGCGTAGGGGTAGCGGGACAAGAGACCCAGTACTTC	CASSVGVAGQETQYF	TRBJ2-5	TRBD2	TRBV9	-
TGTGCCAGCAGCCCGGGACAGGCCCCGGACGAGCAGTACTTC	CASSPGQAPDEQYF	TRBJ2-7	TRBD1	TRBV7-3	-
TGTGCCAGCAGTTTTTACGGACAGGACTTCTACGAGCAGTACTTC	CASSFYGQDFYEQYF	TRBJ2-7	TRBD1	TRBV28	-
TGTGCCAGCAGCAACAGGGGCTCCAATTCACCCCTCCACTTT	CASSNRGSNSPLHF	TRBJ1-6	TRBD1	TRBV6-5	few